This T cell receptor (beta chain) was sequenced for a study of T cell clonality in common variable immunodeficiency. General study points: Shared TCRbeta clones were fewer between CVID subjects than controls. Reportedly, TCR beta sequences from common variable immunodeficiency showed fewer deletions and N-nucleotide insertions.

This table comes from immunoSEQ multiplex PCR, and its TCRdb copy is limited to in-frame clones, with some not included. The sample yields around 19,000 clones, without any singletons. Replacement immunoglobulin had been given to every CVID subject for at least one year. No CVID subject was ill or on immunomodulatory drugs when sampled. This CDR3 spans 14 amino acids. Germline V gene lookup returns CDR1 DFQATT and CDR2 SNEGSKA (reference sequence). Trimming removed 3 bases from V and 2 bases from J; junction bases left unmatched: 3. Details on this clone: The antigen is undetermined. Coverage ceases 3 residues before the CDR3 finishes, and the germline J gene fills in the end.

Material: peripheral blood mononuclear cells. The chain links TRBV20-1 to TRBJ2-7; 11 bases line up with TRBD2. The source is a human donor with common variable immunodeficiency. CDR3 sequence reads: CSARVAGGAYEQYF. The sequenced CDR3 bases are TGCAGTGCTAGGGTAGCGGGAGGGGCCTACGAG.